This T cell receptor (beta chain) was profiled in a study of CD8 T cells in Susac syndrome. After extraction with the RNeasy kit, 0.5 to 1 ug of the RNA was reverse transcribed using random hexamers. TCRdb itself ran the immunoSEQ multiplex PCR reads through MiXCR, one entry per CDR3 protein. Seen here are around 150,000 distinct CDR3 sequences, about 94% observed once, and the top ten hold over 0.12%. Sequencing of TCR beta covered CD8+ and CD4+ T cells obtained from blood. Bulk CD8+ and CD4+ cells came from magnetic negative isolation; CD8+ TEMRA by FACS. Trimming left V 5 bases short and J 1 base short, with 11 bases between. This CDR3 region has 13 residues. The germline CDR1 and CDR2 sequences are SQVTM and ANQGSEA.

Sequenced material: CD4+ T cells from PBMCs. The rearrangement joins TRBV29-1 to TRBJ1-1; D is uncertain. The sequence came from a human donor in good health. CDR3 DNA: TGCAGCGTTCGTCCTGGGTGGAACACTGAAGCTTTCTTT. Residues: CSVRPGWNTEAFF. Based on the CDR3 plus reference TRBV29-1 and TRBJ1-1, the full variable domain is SAVISQKPSRDICQRGTSLTIQCQVDSQVTMMFWYRQQPGQSLTLIATANQGSEATYESGFVIDKFPISRPNLTFSTLTVSNMSPEDSSIYLCSVRPGWNTEAFFGQGTRLTVV.